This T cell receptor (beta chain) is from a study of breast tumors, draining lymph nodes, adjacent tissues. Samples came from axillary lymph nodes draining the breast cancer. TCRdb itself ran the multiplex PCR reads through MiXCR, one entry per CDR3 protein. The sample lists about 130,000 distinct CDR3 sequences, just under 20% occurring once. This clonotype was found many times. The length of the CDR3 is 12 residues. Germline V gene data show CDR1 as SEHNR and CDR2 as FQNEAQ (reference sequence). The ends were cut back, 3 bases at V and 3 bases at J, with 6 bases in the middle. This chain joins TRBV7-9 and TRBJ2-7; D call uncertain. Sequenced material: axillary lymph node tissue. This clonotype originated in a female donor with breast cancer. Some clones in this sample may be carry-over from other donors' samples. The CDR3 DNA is TGTGCCAGCAGCTTCACATACTACGAGCAGTACTTC. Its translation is CASSFTYYEQYF.